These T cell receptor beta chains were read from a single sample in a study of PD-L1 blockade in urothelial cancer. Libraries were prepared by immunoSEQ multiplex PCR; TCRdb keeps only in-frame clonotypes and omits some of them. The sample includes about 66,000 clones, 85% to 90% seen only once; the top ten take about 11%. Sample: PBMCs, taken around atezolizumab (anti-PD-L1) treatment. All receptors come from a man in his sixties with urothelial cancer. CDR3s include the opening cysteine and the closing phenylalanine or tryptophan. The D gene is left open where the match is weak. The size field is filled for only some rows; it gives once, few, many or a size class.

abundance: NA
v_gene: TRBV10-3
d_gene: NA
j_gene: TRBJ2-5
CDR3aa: CAISGSGEETQYF
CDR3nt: TGTGCCATCAGTGGGAGCGGAGAAGAGACCCAGTACTTC

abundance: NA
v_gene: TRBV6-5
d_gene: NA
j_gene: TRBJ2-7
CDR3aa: CASSTQGGSYEQYF
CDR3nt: TGTGCCAGCAGTACCCAAGGGGGATCCTACGAGCAGTACTTC

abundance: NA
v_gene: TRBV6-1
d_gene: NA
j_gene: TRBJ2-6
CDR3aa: CASALSTGANVLTF
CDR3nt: TGTGCCAGTGCCTTGAGTACTGGGGCCAACGTCCTGACTTTC

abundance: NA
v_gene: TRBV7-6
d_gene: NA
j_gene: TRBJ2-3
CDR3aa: CASSLVQGADTQYF
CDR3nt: TGTGCCAGCAGCTTAGTCCAGGGCGCAGATACGCAGTATTTT

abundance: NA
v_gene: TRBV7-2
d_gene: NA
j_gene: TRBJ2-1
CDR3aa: CASSSQRASGDEQFF
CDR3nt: TGTGCCAGCAGCTCCCAGCGGGCCTCGGGGGATGAGCAGTTCTTC

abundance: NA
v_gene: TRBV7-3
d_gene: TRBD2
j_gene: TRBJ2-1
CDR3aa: CASSPTSGGIYNEQFF
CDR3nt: TGTGCCAGCAGCCCGACTAGCGGGGGGATATACAATGAGCAGTTCTTC

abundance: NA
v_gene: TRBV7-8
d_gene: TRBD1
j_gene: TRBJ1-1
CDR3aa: CASSLVPLRHRGDTEAFF
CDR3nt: TGTGCCAGCAGCTTAGTTCCCCTTCGACACAGGGGTGACACTGAAGCTTTCTTT

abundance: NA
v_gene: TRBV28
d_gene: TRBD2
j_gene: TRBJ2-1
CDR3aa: CASRYTSGRTSSEQFF
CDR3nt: TGTGCCAGCAGGTACACTAGCGGGAGGACATCCAGTGAGCAGTTCTTC

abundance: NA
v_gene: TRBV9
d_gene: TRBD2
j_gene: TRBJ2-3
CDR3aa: CASSSQTSGTDTQYF
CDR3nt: TGTGCCAGCAGCTCTCAGACTAGCGGGACAGATACGCAGTATTTT

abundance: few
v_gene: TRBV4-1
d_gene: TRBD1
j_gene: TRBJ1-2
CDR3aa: CASSQTGGIGYGYTF
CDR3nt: TGCGCCAGCAGCCAAACAGGGGGTATCGGCTATGGCTACACCTTC

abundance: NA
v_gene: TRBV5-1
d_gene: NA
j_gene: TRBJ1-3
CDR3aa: CASGLGNTIYF
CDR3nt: TGCGCCAGCGGCCTCGGAAACACCATATATTTT

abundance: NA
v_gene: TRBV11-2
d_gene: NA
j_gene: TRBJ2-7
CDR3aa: CASSLDRYEQYF
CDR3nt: TGTGCCAGCAGCTTAGACAGATACGAGCAGTACTTC

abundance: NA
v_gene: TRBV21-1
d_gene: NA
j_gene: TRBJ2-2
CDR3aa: CASSNPFGSRPTTGELFF
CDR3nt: TGTGCCAGCAGCAATCCATTCGGAAGCAGGCCTACTACCGGGGAGCTGTTTTTT